This TCR beta chain was identified during a study of T cells in tumors after PD-1 blockade. Across the study: Excluded were patients with checkpoint blockade, immunosuppressants, or radiotherapy or other anti-cancer therapy within 4 weeks. Each patient got pembrolizumab 200 mg every 3 weeks or cemiplimab 350 mg every 2 weeks. A subset received ongoing vismodegib 150 mg daily alongside anti-PD-1 therapy. Mean per blood sample: about 110,000 templates (about 24,000-257,772), about 40,000 unique clonotypes.

Clones were read by immunoSEQ multiplex PCR, and TCRdb kept only the in-frame ones, dropping some. The sample lists tens of thousands of clones, over 65% occurring once. This CDR3 contains 15 residues. Germline V gives CDR1 SGHDT, CDR2 YYEEEE. V lost 2 bases to trimming and J lost 2 bases, with 11 bases between them. V and J are TRBV5-6 and TRBJ1-3; D gene unclear. The receptor comes from a human donor with basal cell carcinoma. Specimen: PBMCs, collected after anti-PD-1 treatment. DNA for the CDR3: TGTGCCAGCAGCTTCGTCACTGCAACTGGAAACACCATATATTTT. Translating gives CASSFVTATGNTIYF.